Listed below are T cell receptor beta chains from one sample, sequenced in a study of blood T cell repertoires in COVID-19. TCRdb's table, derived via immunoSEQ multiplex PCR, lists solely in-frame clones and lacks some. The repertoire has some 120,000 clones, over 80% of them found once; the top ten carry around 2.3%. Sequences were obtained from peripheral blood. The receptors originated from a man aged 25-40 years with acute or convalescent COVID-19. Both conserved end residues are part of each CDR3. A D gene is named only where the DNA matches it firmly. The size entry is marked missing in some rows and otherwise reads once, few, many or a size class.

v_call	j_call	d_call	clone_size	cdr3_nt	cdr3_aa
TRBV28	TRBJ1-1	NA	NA	TGTGCCAGCAGTGGGTCAGGCAGACCCAACACTGAAGCTTTCTTT	CASSGSGRPNTEAFF
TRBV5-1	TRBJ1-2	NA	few	TGCGCCAGCAGCTTGGTACAGGGTCAGGATGGCTACACCTTC	CASSLVQGQDGYTF
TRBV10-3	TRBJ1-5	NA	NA	TGTGCCATCAGTGAGTCGGGGGGTAGCAATCAGCCCCAGCATTTT	CAISESGGSNQPQHF
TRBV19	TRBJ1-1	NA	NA	TGTGCCAGTAGTATAGCACCGGGGATTGCCGCTGAAGCTTTCTTT	CASSIAPGIAAEAFF
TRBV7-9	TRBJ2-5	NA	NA	TGTGCCAGCAGCCCAGATGGGGGGTTGGAGACCCAGTACTTC	CASSPDGGLETQYF
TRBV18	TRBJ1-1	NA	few	TGTGCCAGCTCACCCAGGGGCGGCAACACTGAAGCTTTCTTT	CASSPRGGNTEAFF
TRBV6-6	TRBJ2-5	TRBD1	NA	TGTGCCAGCAGAACAGGGACAGGGGCCCGCCAAGAGACCCAGTACTTC	CASRTGTGARQETQYF
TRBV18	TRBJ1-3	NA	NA	TGTGCCAGCTCACCAGGGGCCTGGCGCGGGGACACCATATATTTT	CASSPGAWRGDTIYF
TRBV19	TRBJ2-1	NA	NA	TGTGCCAGTGGAGGGGGCAGGTCCTACAATGAGCAGTTCTTC	CASGGGRSYNEQFF
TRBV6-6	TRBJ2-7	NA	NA	TGTGCCAGCAGTTACGGTTACGAGGCTGTCGAGCAGTACTTC	CASSYGYEAVEQYF
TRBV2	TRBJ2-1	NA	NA	TGTGCCAGCCGGTCACTGGTTGGCAATGAGCAGTTCTTC	CASRSLVGNEQFF
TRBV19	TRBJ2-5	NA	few	TGTGCCAGTAGCCCCTGGGGAGCACAAGAGACCCAGTACTTC	CASSPWGAQETQYF
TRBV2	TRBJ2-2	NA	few	TGTGCCAGCAGTTCATCAAACACCGGGGAGCTGTTTTTT	CASSSSNTGELFF
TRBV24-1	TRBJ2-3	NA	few	TGTGCCACCAGTCCGGGACTTAGCACAGATACGCAGTATTTT	CATSPGLSTDTQYF
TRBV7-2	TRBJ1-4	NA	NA	TGTGCCAGCAGCTTAAGTGTGGGGGCTGGTGAAAAACTGTTTTTT	CASSLSVGAGEKLFF
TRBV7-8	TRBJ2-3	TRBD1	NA	TGTGCCAGCAGCCGAGAGGGGGGGACAGGGCCAGATACGCAGTATTTT	CASSREGGTGPDTQYF
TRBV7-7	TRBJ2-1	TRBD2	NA	TGTGCTAGCAGCTTAGAAGTGGGACTAGCGACCTACAATGAGCAGTTCTTC	CASSLEVGLATYNEQFF
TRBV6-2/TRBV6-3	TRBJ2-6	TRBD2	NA	TGTGCCAGCAGTTACGCGGGGGGAATAGTATTCGGGGCCAACGTCCTGACTTTC	CASSYAGGIVFGANVLTF
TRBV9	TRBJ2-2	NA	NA	TGTGCCAGCAGCGTAGGTAATTCGGGTAACACCGGGGAGCTGTTTTTT	CASSVGNSGNTGELFF
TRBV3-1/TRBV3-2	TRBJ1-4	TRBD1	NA	TGTGCCAGCAGCCTCACAGGGGCGCCTAATGAAAAACTGTTTTTT	CASSLTGAPNEKLFF
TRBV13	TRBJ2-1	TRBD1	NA	TGTGCCAGCAGCAGCCGGGACAGTGACAATGAGCAGTTCTTC	CASSSRDSDNEQFF
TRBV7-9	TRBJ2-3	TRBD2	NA	TGTGCCAGCAGCCTACTAGCGGGAGAGGGAGATACGCAGTATTTT	CASSLLAGEGDTQYF
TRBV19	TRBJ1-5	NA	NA	TGTGCCAGTACCCTTCACGGGGGAGTAAATCAGCCCCAGCATTTT	CASTLHGGVNQPQHF
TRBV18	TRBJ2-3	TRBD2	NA	TGTGCCAGCTCACCAAGAAGCGGGGGGGAACTCACAGATACGCAGTATTTT	CASSPRSGGELTDTQYF
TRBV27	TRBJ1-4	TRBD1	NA	TGTGCCAGCAGTTGGACAGGGGACCTACTAAATGAAAAACTGTTTTTT	CASSWTGDLLNEKLFF
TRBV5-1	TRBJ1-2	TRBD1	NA	TGCGCCAGCAGCACGACAGGGGTCCCCTTCTATGGCTACACCTTC	CASSTTGVPFYGYTF
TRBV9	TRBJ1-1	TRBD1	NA	TGTGCCAGCAGCGCCGTAGGGGGCTTCTCGGATGAAGCTTTCTTT	CASSAVGGFSDEAFF
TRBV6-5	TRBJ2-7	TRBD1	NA	TGTGCCAGCAGTTCCGACAGGGCATCCTACGAGCAGTACTTC	CASSSDRASYEQYF
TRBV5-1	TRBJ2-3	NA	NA	TGCGCCAGCAGCTCCAGTAGCGGCACAGATACGCAGTATTTT	CASSSSSGTDTQYF
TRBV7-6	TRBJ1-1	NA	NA	TGTGCCAGCAGCCCACGACAGACCCAGAACACTGAAGCTTTCTTT	CASSPRQTQNTEAFF
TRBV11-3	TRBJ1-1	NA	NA	TGTGCCAGCAGCTTTGGGGGGTCTGAAGCTTTCTTT	CASSFGGSEAFF
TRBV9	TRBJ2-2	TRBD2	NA	TGTGCCAGCAGCATCCGACCTAGCGGGAGTATCTACACCGGGGAGCTGTTTTTT	CASSIRPSGSIYTGELFF
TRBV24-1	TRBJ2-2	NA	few	TGTGCCACCAGTGCTGGCAGGGTGAACACCGGGGAGCTGTTTTTT	CATSAGRVNTGELFF
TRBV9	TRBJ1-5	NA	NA	TGTGCCAGCAGTGAACACGGACTTGGACCCCAGCATTTT	CASSEHGLGPQHF